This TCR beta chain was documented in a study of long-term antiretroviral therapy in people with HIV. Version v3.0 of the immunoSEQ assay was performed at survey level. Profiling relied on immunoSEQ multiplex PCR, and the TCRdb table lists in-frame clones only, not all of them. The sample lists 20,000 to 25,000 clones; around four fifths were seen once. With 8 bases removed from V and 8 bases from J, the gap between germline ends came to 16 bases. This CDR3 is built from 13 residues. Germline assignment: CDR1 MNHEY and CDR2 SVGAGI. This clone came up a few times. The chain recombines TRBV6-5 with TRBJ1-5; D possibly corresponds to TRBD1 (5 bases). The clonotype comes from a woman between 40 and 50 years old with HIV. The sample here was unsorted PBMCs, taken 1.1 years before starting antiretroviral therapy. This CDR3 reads CASGDGGFEPQHF. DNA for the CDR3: TGTGCCAGCGGCGACGGGGGGTTTGAGCCCCAGCATTTT.